The 32 T cell receptor beta chains below all came from one sample that was sequenced in a study of blood T cell repertoires in COVID-19. Sequencing used immunoSEQ multiplex PCR; TCRdb keeps in-frame clones, though not all of them. Here the sample spans roughly 220,000 clones, approximately 92% being singletons. The sequencing sample was made of PBMCs or T cells enriched from blood (not recorded which). These receptors all stem from a woman in her late teens or twenties in a cohort exposed to, infected with or recovered from COVID-19 (not recorded which).

Here the CDR3 DNA reads TGTGCCAGCAGGGGGACAGCTTCTAGCACAGATACGCAGTATTTT. Its translation: CASRGTASSTDTQYF. The gene calls are TRBV7-6 and TRBJ2-3; TRBD1 matches 7 bases. Germline V gives CDR1 SGHVS, CDR2 FNYEAQ. The CDR3 is made up of 15 amino acids. Trimming at V came to 6 bases and at J to 0 bases, leaving 6 bases not matched to a gene.

The rearrangement links TRBV15 to TRBJ1-5; D uncertain. Trimming pared 2 bases from V and 5 bases from J, leaving 10 bases between. Germline CDR1 and CDR2: LNHNV and YYDKDF (reference sequence). CDR3 size: 14 residues. CDR3 loop: CATSRQALDQPQHF. The CDR3 DNA follows: TGTGCCACCAGCAGACAAGCCCTAGATCAGCCCCAGCATTTT.

The rearrangement links TRBV7-9 to TRBJ1-2, with TRBD1 identical over 8 bases. The CDR3 has 13 residues. The V gene's germline CDR1 is SEHNR and CDR2 FQNEAQ (reference sequence). V lost 5 bases to trimming and J lost 3 bases; unmatched junction nucleotides: 2. Here the CDR3 reads CASSPTGDYGYTF. CDR3 in DNA: TGTGCCAGCAGCCCGACAGGGGACTATGGCTACACCTTC.

This clone has a single count. The chain recombines TRBV5-4 with TRBJ1-1, with D possibly matching TRBD1 (5 bases). There are 13 residues in the CDR3. Trimming removed 0 bases at V and 4 bases at J, with 7 bases between. Germline CDR1 and CDR2: SGHNT and YYREEE (reference sequence). The CDR3 reads CASSLEGATEAFF. CDR3 sequence (DNA): TGTGCCAGCAGCTTGGAAGGGGCCACTGAAGCTTTCTTT.

The chain is built from TRBV5-8 and TRBJ2-5, with TRBD1 identical over 9 bases. The ends lost 8 bases at V and 0 bases at J; junction bases unmatched: 2. Germline loops: CDR1 SGHTS, CDR2 YDEGEE. The CDR3 totals 13 residues. For the CDR3, the DNA is TGTGCCAGTGGGGACAGGGACCAAGAGACCCAGTACTTC. Its protein product is CASGDRDQETQYF.

This clone was seen only a few times. The gene calls are TRBV7-8 and TRBJ2-2; D perhaps matches TRBD2 (5 bases). The CDR3 is made up of 15 amino acids. The V gene's germline CDR1 is SGHVS and CDR2 FQNEAQ. V was pared by 7 bases and J by 5 bases, with 17 bases between. CDR3 bases: TGTGCCAGCACGGGAACCGGGGTGAGGACCGGGGAGCTGTTTTTT. This sequence encodes CASTGTGVRTGELFF. Combining the CDR3 with reference TRBV7-8 and TRBJ2-2 gives the whole variable domain GAGVSQSPRYKVAKRGQDVALRCDPISGHVSLFWYQQALGQGPEFLTYFQNEAQLDKSGLPSDRFFAERPEGSVSTLKIQRTQQEDSAVYLCASTGTGVRTGELFFGEGSRLTVL.

This chain uses TRBV14 with TRBJ2-2, with D perhaps TRBD1 (6 bases). There are 15 residues in the CDR3. The V gene's germline CDR1 is SGHDN and CDR2 FVKESK. Trimming cost V 8 bases and J 0 bases, with 13 bases left between them. CDR3 amino acids: CASPPGTPNTGELFF. CDR3 bases: TGTGCCAGCCCCCCCGGGACACCGAACACCGGGGAGCTGTTTTTT.

This rearrangement joins TRBV7-6 to TRBJ1-6; no reliable D call. This CDR3 comprises 15 residues. Looked up from germline, CDR1 is SGHVS and CDR2 is FNYEAQ. With 5 bases removed from V and 9 bases from J, the gap between germline ends came to 17 bases. CDR3 nucleotides: TGTGCCAGCAGCCCGAAGGGCGACGGAGGTTCACCCCTCCACTTT. It codes for CASSPKGDGGSPLHF.

V is TRBV4-1 and J is TRBJ1-4, with D unresolved. Germline CDR1 reads MGHRA; CDR2 reads YSYEKL. CDR3 size: 13 residues. Trimming left V 4 bases short and J 7 bases short, with 10 bases between. The CDR3 loop reads CASSLPEGEKLFF. CDR3 sequence (DNA): TGCGCCAGCAGCCTCCCTGAGGGTGAAAAACTGTTTTTT.

V gene TRBV7-3 combines with J gene TRBJ2-1, with a possible D match to TRBD1 (6 bases). Trimming removed 5 bases from V and 7 bases from J, with 15 bases in between. The CDR3 has 14 amino acids. Germline assignment: CDR1 SGHTA and CDR2 FQGTGA. CDR3 coding DNA: TGTGCCAGCAGCCAGAGAGTGGGGGCGAATGAGCAGTTCTTC. Its translation is CASSQRVGANEQFF.

The chain has TRBV28 and TRBJ2-2, with TRBD2 as a possible D gene (7 bases). The germline V gene has CDR1 MDHEN and CDR2 SYDVKM. Trimming removed 6 bases from V and 5 bases from J, with 25 bases in between. The CDR3 runs to 18 residues. For the CDR3, the DNA is TGTGCCAGCAGCCCCGGTGGGGGGGGCCCTTTTCGAACCGGGGAGCTGTTTTTT. The encoded protein is CASSPGGGGPFRTGELFF.

The chain uses TRBV5-1 and TRBJ2-5; 11 nucleotides match TRBD2. The CDR3 sequence is 14 residues long. V was clipped by 3 bases and J by 3 bases; unmatched bases: 1. CDR1 and CDR2 (germline): SGHRS, YFSETQ. CDR3 DNA: TGCGCCAGCAGCTCGGGACTAGCGGAAGAGACCCAGTACTTC. Translation: CASSSGLAEETQYF.

This sequence joins TRBV5-1 and TRBJ1-1; 7 positions match TRBD1. V shed 4 bases, J shed 7 bases, and the junction held 10 bases outside the gene matches. The CDR3 sequence is 14 residues long. Germline loops: CDR1 SGHRS, CDR2 YFSETQ. In DNA, the CDR3 is TGCGCCAGCAGCCCGCACGAGGGGGCGGGTGAAGCTTTCTTT. Its translation is CASSPHEGAGEAFF.

The chain has TRBV5-1 and TRBJ2-2; D call uncertain. V lost 0 bases, J lost 7 bases, and 16 bases lay in between. From germline, CDR1 is SGHRS and CDR2 YFSETQ. The CDR3 runs 16 residues. The CDR3 DNA reads as TGCGCCAGCAGCTTGGCCTCGGCACCGACGGGCGGGGAGCTGTTTTTT. It codes for CASSLASAPTGGELFF.

The chain is built from TRBV12-3 or TRBV12-4 and TRBJ2-3; a possible D gene is TRBD2 (6 bases). The CDR3 runs 13 residues. Trimming removed 6 bases from V and 5 bases from J, with 12 bases in between. CDR3 residues: CASSGGGGDTQYF. DNA for the CDR3: TGTGCCAGCAGCGGGGGAGGAGGAGATACGCAGTATTTT.

The chain couples TRBV27 to TRBJ2-7, with a possible D match to TRBD1 (7 bases). The germline V gene has CDR1 MNHEY and CDR2 SMNVEV (reference sequence). Trimming shortened V by 4 bases and J by 7 bases, and 17 bases separated the two germline ends. This CDR3 has 14 residues. The CDR3: CASSSGQRTMEQYF. The CDR3 coding sequence is TGTGCCAGCAGTTCGGGACAGCGGACTATGGAGCAGTACTTC.

V usage is TRBV5-6 and J usage is TRBJ1-2; 9 bases are a match to TRBD1. CDR1 is SGHDT and CDR2 is YYEEEE in the germline V gene. V lost 2 bases, J lost 5 bases, and 4 bases stayed unmatched. The CDR3 loop spans 14 amino acids. CDR3 coding DNA: TGTGCCAGCAGCTTATGGACAGGGGTATATGGCTACACCTTC. It encodes CASSLWTGVYGYTF.

The chain is built from TRBV18 and TRBJ1-6; D not resolved. V was cut by 3 bases and J by 7 bases, with 13 bases left in between. Germline values: CDR1 KGHSH, CDR2 LQKENI. CDR3 size: 15 residues. The CDR3 region is CASSPVTPGNSPLHF. CDR3 coding DNA: TGTGCCAGCTCACCTGTGACCCCGGGAAATTCACCCCTCCACTTT.

This clone came up a few times. The rearrangement uses TRBV3-1 (or the pseudogene TRBV3-2) and TRBJ1-2; D is undetermined. Germline lookup yields CDR1 LGHDT and CDR2 YNNKEL (reference sequence). The CDR3 spans 14 residues. The V end lost 7 bases, the J end lost 3 bases, and 15 bases lay between the germline ends. The CDR3 DNA sequence: TGTGCCAGCACCGCCGCTCTGAGTGACTATGGCTACACCTTC. Translated: CASTAALSDYGYTF.

V is TRBV18 and J is TRBJ2-5; possibly TRBD2 for D (6 bases). Per the germline V gene, CDR1 is KGHSH and CDR2 is LQKENI. The CDR3 covers 15 residues. The V end lost 2 bases, the J end lost 2 bases, and 12 bases lay between the germline ends. The CDR3 DNA is TGTGCCAGCTCACCAAGCTGGGGAGGACAAGAGACCCAGTACTTC. It specifies CASSPSWGGQETQYF. The whole variable domain, remainder taken from reference TRBV18 and TRBJ2-5, is NAGVMQNPRHLVRRRGQEARLRCSPMKGHSHVYWYRQLPEEGLKFMVYLQKENIIDESGMPKERFSAEFPKEGPSILRIQQVVRGDSAAYFCASSPSWGGQETQYFGPGTRLLVL.

The chain couples TRBV6-5 to TRBJ2-7, with a tentative D call TRBD2 (6 bases). The CDR3 covers 10 residues. V lost 8 bases and J 7 bases, leaving 9 bases between the germline ends. CDR1 and CDR2 (germline): MNHEY, SVGAGI. The chain's CDR3 is CASGRREQYF. CDR3 nucleotide sequence: TGTGCCAGCGGGAGGCGAGAGCAGTACTTC.

This chain connects TRBV13 to TRBJ2-1; D is perhaps TRBD2 (6 bases). This CDR3 comprises 15 residues. Looked up from germline, CDR1 is PRHDT and CDR2 is FYEKMQ (reference sequence). Trimming left V 5 bases short and J 12 bases short, with 23 bases between. The CDR3: CASSPQSAWRVGQFF. Here the CDR3 DNA reads TGTGCCAGCAGCCCCCAGTCTGCCTGGAGGGTCGGGCAGTTCTTC. Complete variable domain (other parts from reference TRBV13 and TRBJ2-1): AAGVIQSPRHLIKEKRETATLKCYPIPRHDTVYWYQQGPGQDPQFLISFYEKMQSDKGSIPDRFSAQQFSDYHSELNMSSLELGDSALYFCASSPQSAWRVGQFFGPGTRLTVL.

This chain connects TRBV5-5 to TRBJ1-5; 7 nucleotides line up with TRBD1. There are 14 residues in the CDR3. CDR1 is SGHKS, CDR2 YYEKEE, per germline (reference sequence). V dropped 4 bases and J dropped 5; count of bases not matched to a gene: 6. The DNA for the CDR3 is TGTGCCAGCAGCCTTGGGACAGTTGATCAGCCCCAGCATTTT. Its protein product is CASSLGTVDQPQHF.

The V call is TRBV23-1, the J call TRBJ2-5; D is uncertain. TRBV23-1 has ORF status, its function being uncertain. Trimming removed 8 bases from V and 10 bases from J, with 8 bases in between. This CDR3 spans 9 amino acids. CDR3 nucleotides: TGCGCCAGCTCAAGGAGCCAGTACTTC. It translates to CASSRSQYF.

This clone was detected only once. The genes are TRBV10-3 and TRBJ2-2, with D possibly being TRBD2 (6 bases). The CDR3 contains 15 residues. Trimming removed 2 bases from V and 4 bases from J, with 11 bases in between. The germline V gene has CDR1 ENHRY and CDR2 SYGVKD. The CDR3 loop is CAISERESSTGELFF. In nucleotides, the CDR3 is TGTGCCATCAGTGAGCGGGAGAGTAGCACCGGGGAGCTGTTTTTT.

This sequence joins TRBV28 and TRBJ1-4; possibly TRBD1 for D (5 bases). This CDR3 contains 15 residues. Germline V gene data show CDR1 as MDHEN and CDR2 as SYDVKM. The V gene lost 5 bases and the J gene lost 7 bases, with 17 bases spanning the gap. The CDR3 reads CASSPPGRSREKLFF. The CDR3 DNA is TGTGCCAGCAGTCCCCCAGGGAGGAGCCGTGAAAAACTGTTTTTT.

This chain uses TRBV7-3 with TRBJ2-5; TRBD1 agrees at 9 bases. This CDR3 is 14 amino acids long. The V and J ends lost 5 bases and 5 bases, in that order; junction bases with no gene match: 6. The germline gives CDR1 SGHTA, CDR2 FQGTGA. CDR3 region: CASSRDRVDETQYF. CDR3 coding DNA: TGTGCCAGCAGCAGGGACAGGGTAGATGAGACCCAGTACTTC.

The chain employs TRBV5-1 and TRBJ1-2; tentatively, D is TRBD1 (6 bases). The CDR3 extends over 15 amino acids. V shed 4 bases and J shed 5 bases, with 18 bases lying between them. CDR1 is SGHRS and CDR2 is YFSETQ in the germline V gene. CDR3 loop: CASSPIDGQSYGYTF. The CDR3 DNA sequence: TGCGCCAGCAGCCCAATCGACGGACAGTCTTATGGCTACACCTTC.

CDR3 sequence: CASSLGTAGEVETQYF. The CDR3 DNA reads as TGCGCCAGCAGCTTGGGTACAGCGGGAGAGGTGGAGACCCAGTACTTC. V usage is TRBV5-1 and J usage is TRBJ2-5; 8 nucleotides align to TRBD2. The CDR3 totals 16 residues. Germline CDR1 is SGHRS and CDR2 is YFSETQ. The trim removed 0 bases at V and 5 bases at J, leaving 9 bases unmatched. The complete variable domain, with remaining parts taken from reference TRBV5-1 and TRBJ2-5, reads KAGVTQTPRYLIKTRGQQVTLSCSPISGHRSVSWYQQTPGQGLQFLFEYFSETQRNKGNFPGRFSGRQFSNSRSEMNVSTLELGDSALYLCASSLGTAGEVETQYFGPGTRLLVL.

The rearrangement uses TRBV13 and TRBJ2-1, with D possibly matching TRBD2 (5 bases). Germline loops: CDR1 PRHDT, CDR2 FYEKMQ (reference sequence). V was trimmed by 5 bases and J by 6 bases, leaving 14 bases between them. The CDR3 runs to 14 residues. In nucleotides, the CDR3 is TGTGCCAGCAGCGCCAGAGGGTGGGGCAATGAGCAGTTCTTC. Translating it yields CASSARGWGNEQFF.

The chain couples TRBV19 to TRBJ2-7, with D perhaps matching TRBD2 (6 bases). The germline CDR1 and CDR2 sequences are LNHDA and SQIVND (reference sequence). The CDR3 is 15 amino acids. Trimming cost V 6 bases and J 0 bases, with 15 bases left between them. Written as DNA, the CDR3 is TGTGCCAGTAGCCCTGGGGCGGGGTTCTCCTACGAGCAGTACTTC. This codes for CASSPGAGFSYEQYF.

The chain links TRBV28 to TRBJ1-5; TRBD1 agrees at 7 bases. This CDR3 region has 16 residues. CDR1 is MDHEN, CDR2 SYDVKM, per germline. V dropped 6 bases and J dropped 2; count of bases not matched to a gene: 10. The CDR3 is CASRNKQGTRNQPQHF. In DNA form, the CDR3 reads TGTGCCAGCAGGAATAAACAGGGGACCCGCAATCAGCCCCAGCATTTT.